The rows below give T cell receptor beta chains drawn from one sample of a study of T cell responses to AZD1222 COVID-19 vaccine. The method was immunoSEQ multiplex PCR; TCRdb's version includes in-frame clones alone and lacks a portion of them. The table lists under 170,000 clones, roughly 94% of them singletons. The sequencing here drew on peripheral blood, taken on day 0 of AZD1222 vaccination. Receptors originate from an adult in good health. CDR3s include the opening cysteine and the closing phenylalanine or tryptophan.

TRBV5-6 | CASSPSSGYTEAFF
TRBV28 | CASSSTTGESYGYTF
TRBV12-5 | CASGNRDRGDNEQFF
TRBV7-8 | CASSQRDRGVRDTQYF
TRBV13 | CASSLGSGATEAFF
TRBV7-2 | CASSPSGLAGVTGELFF
TRBV4-2 | CASSTGTGDYNEQFF
TRBV27 | CASSFANRDPYNEQFF
TRBV18 | CASSMNDSPGGGYTF
TRBV6-5 | CATSRADSNQPQHF
TRBV7-2 | CASSPTRIQETQYF
TRBV2 | CASRAGERSPLHF
TRBV7-3 | CASSLGSGRQETQYF
TRBV28 | CASSLARGYNSPLHF
TRBV30 | CAWSDGGDQNSNQPQHF